A single sample is the source of the 12 T cell receptor beta chains below, sequenced in a study of early T cells in non-severe SARS-CoV-2 infection. MiXCR was run by TCRdb on the 5' RACE reads, yielding one entry per CDR3 protein. The table includes about 47,000 distinct CDR3 sequences, around 10% detected once. Sequences were obtained from whole blood. Source of these receptors: an adult who was a healthcare worker with PCR-confirmed SARS-CoV-2 infection or an uninfected control (not recorded which).

This clonotype was seen at least ten times. The rearrangement uses TRBV24-1 and TRBJ2-6; unclear D gene. Germline loops: CDR1 KGHDR, CDR2 SFDVKD. The length of the CDR3 is 15 residues. V was trimmed by 3 bases and J by 2 bases, leaving 7 bases between them. Here the CDR3 reads CATSDPVTGANVLTF. CDR3 sequence (DNA): TGTGCCACCAGTGATCCGGTAACTGGGGCCAACGTCCTGACTTTC.

The sample holds many counts of this clonotype. The V gene is TRBV20-1, the J gene TRBJ2-3; no clear D gene. The CDR3 length is 16 residues. V lost 7 bases, J lost 5 bases, and 25 bases lay in between. Germline V CDR1 and CDR2: DFQATT, SNEGSKA (reference sequence). The CDR3, as DNA: TGCAGTGGCCCGGACCTAAGGAGTAGCCCCGGAGATACGCAGTATTTT. This codes for CSGPDLRSSPGDTQYF.

The table lists this clonotype with many counts. The chain carries TRBV3-1 and TRBJ1-2, with 7 bases aligning to TRBD1. The CDR3 extends over 12 amino acids. V lost 5 bases and J lost 7; bases outside the gene matches: 4. Germline CDR1 and CDR2: LGHDT and YNNKEL (reference sequence). CDR3 in amino acids: CASSGGGGGYTF. The CDR3 coding sequence is TGTGCCAGCAGCGGAGGGGGCGGTGGCTACACCTTC.

The chain carries TRBV6-5 and TRBJ1-1, with a tentative D call TRBD1 (6 bases). Trimming stripped 2 bases from V and 5 bases from J, with 15 bases between. This CDR3 contains 15 residues. The germline gives CDR1 MNHEY, CDR2 SVGAGI. The CDR3 region is CASSYSTGSVTEAFF. The CDR3 DNA reads TGTGCCAGCAGTTACAGTACAGGGAGTGTGACTGAAGCTTTCTTT.

This clonotype was seen a handful of times. V gene TRBV28 combines with J gene TRBJ1-5; D call uncertain. Germline V gene sequence: CDR1 MDHEN, CDR2 SYDVKM. The germline V and J ends were trimmed by 3 bases and 7 bases, with 7 bases remaining between them. There are 12 residues in the CDR3. CDR3 bases: TGTGCCAGCAGTTTCCCTTGGCAGCCCCAGCATTTT. Translation: CASSFPWQPQHF.

This clonotype has at least ten counts. This sequence joins TRBV13 and TRBJ2-7, with 13 nucleotides matching TRBD2. With 3 bases clipped from V and 4 bases from J, the junction kept 0 bases outside the gene matches. The CDR3 length is 14 residues. In germline, CDR1 is PRHDT, CDR2 FYEKMQ (reference sequence). The CDR3 here is CASSLGLAGYEQYF. Here the CDR3 DNA reads TGTGCCAGCAGCTTGGGACTAGCGGGATACGAGCAGTACTTC.

This clonotype was seen a few times. The rearrangement joins TRBV28 to TRBJ2-7; tentative D call: TRBD2 (5 bases). Trimming removed 7 bases at V and 5 bases at J, with 18 bases between. Germline CDR1 MDHEN, CDR2 SYDVKM. There are 14 residues in the CDR3. The CDR3 DNA is TGTGCCAGCAAAGGGAGCGGAACCACTGACGAGCAGTACTTC. It codes for CASKGSGTTDEQYF.

The rearrangement joins TRBV10-3 to TRBJ2-2; the D gene is possibly TRBD1 (5 bases). Trimming left V 4 bases short and J 5 bases short, with 17 bases between. Germline V lookup: CDR1 ENHRY, CDR2 SYGVKD. The CDR3 has 16 amino acids. CDR3 protein: CAISGVWGSRTGELFF. The CDR3 DNA reads as TGTGCCATCAGTGGGGTGTGGGGCAGCAGGACCGGGGAGCTGTTTTTT.

This clonotype came up many times. This sequence joins TRBV29-1 and TRBJ2-1; D is unresolved. In germline, CDR1 is SQVTM, CDR2 ANQGSEA. V was trimmed by 5 bases and J by 0 bases, leaving 5 bases between them. CDR3 length: 12 amino acids. The CDR3 is CSVSSSYNEQFF. DNA for the CDR3: TGCAGCGTTAGCAGCTCCTACAATGAGCAGTTCTTC.

This clonotype has only a few counts. At one end, the junction sequence differs from germline, possibly due to a read error. The chain uses TRBV9 and TRBJ1-3; D unclear. Germline V gene data show CDR1 as SGDLS and CDR2 as YYNGEE. The CDR3 covers 14 residues. As DNA, the CDR3 is TGTGCCAGCAGCGTAGGTGGCTCTGAAAACACCATATATTTT. Translated, it gives CASSVGGSENTIYF.

This clonotype has at least ten counts. V usage is TRBV7-9 and J usage is TRBJ1-1, with unresolved D. V was trimmed by 3 bases and J by 6 bases, leaving 5 bases between them. The germline V gene encodes CDR1 SEHNR and CDR2 FQNEAQ (reference sequence). The CDR3 spans 11 residues. The CDR3 DNA follows: TGTGCCAGCAGCTTCGCTCCTGAAGCTTTCTTT. The encoded protein is CASSFAPEAFF. The full variable domain, completed using reference TRBV7-9 and TRBJ1-1, is DTGVSQNPRHKITKRGQNVTFRCDPISEHNRLYWYRQTLGQGPEFLTYFQNEAQLEKSRLLSDRFSAERPKGSFSTLEIQRTEQGDSAMYLCASSFAPEAFFGQGTRLTVV.

This clonotype was observed at least ten times. The chain uses TRBV7-2 and TRBJ2-1, with 9 bases fitting TRBD2. Germline CDR1 reads SGHTA; CDR2 reads FQGNSA. The ends lost 10 bases at V and 5 bases at J; junction bases unmatched: 21. CDR3 length: 18 amino acids. The chain's CDR3 is CATQVRIAGVGYDNEQFF. CDR3 nucleotide sequence: TGTGCCACCCAGGTTCGGATAGCGGGAGTGGGGTATGACAATGAGCAGTTCTTC.